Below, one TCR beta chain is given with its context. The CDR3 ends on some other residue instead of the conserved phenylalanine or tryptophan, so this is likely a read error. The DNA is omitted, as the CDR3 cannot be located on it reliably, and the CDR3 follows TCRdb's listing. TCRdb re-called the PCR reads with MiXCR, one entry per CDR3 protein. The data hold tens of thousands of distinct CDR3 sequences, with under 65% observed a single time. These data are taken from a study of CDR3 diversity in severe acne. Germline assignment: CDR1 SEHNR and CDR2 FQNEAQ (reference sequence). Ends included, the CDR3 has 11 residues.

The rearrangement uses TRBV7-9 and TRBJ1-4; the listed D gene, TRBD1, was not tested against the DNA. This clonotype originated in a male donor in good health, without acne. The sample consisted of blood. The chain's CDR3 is CASSKGGHDDS.